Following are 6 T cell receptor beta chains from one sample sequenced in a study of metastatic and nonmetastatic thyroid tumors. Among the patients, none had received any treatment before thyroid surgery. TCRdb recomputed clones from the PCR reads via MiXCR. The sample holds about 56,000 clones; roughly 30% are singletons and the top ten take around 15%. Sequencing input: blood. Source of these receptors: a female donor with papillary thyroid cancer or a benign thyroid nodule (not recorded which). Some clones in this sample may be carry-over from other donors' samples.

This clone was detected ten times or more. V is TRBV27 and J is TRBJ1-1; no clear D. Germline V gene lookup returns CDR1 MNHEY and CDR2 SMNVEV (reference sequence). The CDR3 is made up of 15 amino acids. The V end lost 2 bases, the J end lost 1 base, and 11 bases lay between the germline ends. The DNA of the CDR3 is TGTGCCAGCAGTTTACGTGGCCTGGGGAACACTGAAGCTTTCTTT. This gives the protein CASSLRGLGNTEAFF.

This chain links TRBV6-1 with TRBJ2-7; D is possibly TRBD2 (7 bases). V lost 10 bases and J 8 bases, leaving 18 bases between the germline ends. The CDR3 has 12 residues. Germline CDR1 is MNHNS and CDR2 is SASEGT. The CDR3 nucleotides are TGTGCCACCAGGGGCGGGGGCGGAAAGCAGTACTTC. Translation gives CATRGGGGKQYF.

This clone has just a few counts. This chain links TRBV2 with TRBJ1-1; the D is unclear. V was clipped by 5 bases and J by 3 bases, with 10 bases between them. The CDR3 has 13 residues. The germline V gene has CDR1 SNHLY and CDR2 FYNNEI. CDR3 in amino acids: CASSMNGYTEAFF. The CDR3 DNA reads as TGTGCCAGCAGTATGAACGGATACACTGAAGCTTTCTTT.

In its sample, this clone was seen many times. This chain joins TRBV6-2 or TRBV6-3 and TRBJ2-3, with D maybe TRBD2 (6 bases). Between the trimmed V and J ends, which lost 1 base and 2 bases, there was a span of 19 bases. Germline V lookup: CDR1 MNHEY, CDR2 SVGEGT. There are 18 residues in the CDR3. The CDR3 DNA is TGTGCCAGCAGTTACTTTAAAACCGGGACTGGAGACACAGATACGCAGTATTTT. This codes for CASSYFKTGTGDTDTQYF.

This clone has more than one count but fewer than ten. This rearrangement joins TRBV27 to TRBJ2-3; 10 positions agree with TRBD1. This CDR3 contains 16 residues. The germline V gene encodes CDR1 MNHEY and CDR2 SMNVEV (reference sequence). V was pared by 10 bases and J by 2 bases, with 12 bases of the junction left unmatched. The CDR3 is CATEPGTGDNTDTQYF. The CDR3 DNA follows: TGTGCCACCGAGCCCGGGACAGGGGACAACACAGATACGCAGTATTTT.

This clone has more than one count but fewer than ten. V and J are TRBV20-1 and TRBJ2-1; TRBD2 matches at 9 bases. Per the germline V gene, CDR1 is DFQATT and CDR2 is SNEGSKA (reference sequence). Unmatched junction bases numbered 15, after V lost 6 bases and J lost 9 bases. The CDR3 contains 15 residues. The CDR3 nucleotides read TGCAGTGCCCCTTCTAGCGGGGAGGCCTTGGCTGAGCAGTTCTTC. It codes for CSAPSSGEALAEQFF.